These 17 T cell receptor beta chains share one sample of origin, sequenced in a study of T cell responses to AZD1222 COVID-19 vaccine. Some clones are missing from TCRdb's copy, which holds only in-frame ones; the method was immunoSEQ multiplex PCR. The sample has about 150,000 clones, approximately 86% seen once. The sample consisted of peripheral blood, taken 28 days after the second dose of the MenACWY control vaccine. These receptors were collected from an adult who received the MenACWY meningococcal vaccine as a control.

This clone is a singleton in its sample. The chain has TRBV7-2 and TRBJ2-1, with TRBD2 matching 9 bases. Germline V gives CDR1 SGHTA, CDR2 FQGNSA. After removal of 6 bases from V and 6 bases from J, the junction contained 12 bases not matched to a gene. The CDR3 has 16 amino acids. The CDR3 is CASSSGQRGAVNEQFF. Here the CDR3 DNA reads TGTGCCAGCAGTTCCGGACAGCGGGGGGCGGTCAATGAGCAGTTCTTC.

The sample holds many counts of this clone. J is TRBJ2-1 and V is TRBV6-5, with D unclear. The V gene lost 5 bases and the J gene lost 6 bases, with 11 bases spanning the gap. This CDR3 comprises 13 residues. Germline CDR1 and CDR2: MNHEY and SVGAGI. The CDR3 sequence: CASSRPGSNEQFF. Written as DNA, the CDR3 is TGTGCCAGCAGTCGACCGGGCTCCAATGAGCAGTTCTTC.

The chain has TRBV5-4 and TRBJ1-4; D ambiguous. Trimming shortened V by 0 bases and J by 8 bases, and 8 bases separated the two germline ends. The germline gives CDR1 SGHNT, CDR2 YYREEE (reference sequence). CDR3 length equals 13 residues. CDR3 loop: CASSLDIPEKLFF. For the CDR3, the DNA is TGTGCCAGCAGCTTGGATATCCCGGAAAAACTGTTTTTT.

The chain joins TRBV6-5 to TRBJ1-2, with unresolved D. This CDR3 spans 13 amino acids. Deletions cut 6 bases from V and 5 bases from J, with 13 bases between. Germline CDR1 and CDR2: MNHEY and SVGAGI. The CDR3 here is CASRSTGPYGYTF. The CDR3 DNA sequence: TGTGCCAGCAGGTCAACCGGGCCATATGGCTACACCTTC.

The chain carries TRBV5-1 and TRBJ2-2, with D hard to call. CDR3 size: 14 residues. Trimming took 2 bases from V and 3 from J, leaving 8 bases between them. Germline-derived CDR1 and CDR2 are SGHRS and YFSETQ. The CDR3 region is CASSLIPDTGELFF. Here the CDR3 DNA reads TGCGCCAGCAGCTTAATTCCGGACACCGGGGAGCTGTTTTTT.

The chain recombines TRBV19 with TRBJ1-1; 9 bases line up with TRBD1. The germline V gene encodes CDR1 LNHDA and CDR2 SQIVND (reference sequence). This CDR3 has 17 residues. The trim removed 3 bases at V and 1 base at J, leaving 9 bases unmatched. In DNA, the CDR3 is TGTGCCAGTAGTATGGGCCCGATGGGACAGGGGAACACTGAAGCTTTCTTT. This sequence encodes CASSMGPMGQGNTEAFF.

CDR3 in DNA: TGCGCCAGCAGCTTGAGGGGTGGAGTGGATGAAAAACTGTTTTTT. Residues: CASSLRGGVDEKLFF. V is TRBV5-1 and J is TRBJ1-4, with a weak D call TRBD1 (5 bases). The CDR3 length is 15 residues. Per germline, CDR1 SGHRS and CDR2 YFSETQ. The V and J ends lost 1 base and 6 bases respectively, with 13 bases between them.

The CDR3 DNA follows: TGTGCCAGCAGCCGGACAGGGGGGAACTATGGCTACACCTTC. Its protein product is CASSRTGGNYGYTF. The gene calls are TRBV3-1 (or the pseudogene TRBV3-2) and TRBJ1-2; 10 nucleotides match TRBD1. Per the germline V gene, CDR1 is LGHDT and CDR2 is YNNKEL (reference sequence). This CDR3 has 14 amino acids. V lost 4 bases, J lost 2 bases, and 1 base stayed unmatched.

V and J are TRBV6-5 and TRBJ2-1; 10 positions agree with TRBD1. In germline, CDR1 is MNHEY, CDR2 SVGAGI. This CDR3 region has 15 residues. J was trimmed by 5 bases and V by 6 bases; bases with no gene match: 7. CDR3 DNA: TGTGCCAGCAGGAGAGCGGGACAGGGGCACAATGAGCAGTTCTTC. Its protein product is CASRRAGQGHNEQFF.

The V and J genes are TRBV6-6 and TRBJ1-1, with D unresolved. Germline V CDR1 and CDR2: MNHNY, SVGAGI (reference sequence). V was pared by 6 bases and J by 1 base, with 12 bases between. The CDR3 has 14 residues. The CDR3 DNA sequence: TGTGCCAGCAGGACCACAGAAACGAACACTGAAGCTTTCTTT. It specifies CASRTTETNTEAFF.

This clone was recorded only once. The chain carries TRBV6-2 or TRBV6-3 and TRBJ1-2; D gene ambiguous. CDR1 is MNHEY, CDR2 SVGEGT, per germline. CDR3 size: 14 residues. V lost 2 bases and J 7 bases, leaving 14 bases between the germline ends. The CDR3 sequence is CASSYGNIGSGYTF. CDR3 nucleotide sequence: TGTGCCAGCAGTTACGGGAACATTGGGAGTGGCTACACCTTC.

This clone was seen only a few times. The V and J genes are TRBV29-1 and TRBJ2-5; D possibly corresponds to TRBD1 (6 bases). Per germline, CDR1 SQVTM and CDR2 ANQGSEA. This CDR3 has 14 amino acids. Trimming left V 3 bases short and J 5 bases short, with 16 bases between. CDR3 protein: CSVDQTGATETQYF. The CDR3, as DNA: TGCAGCGTTGATCAGACAGGAGCGACGGAGACCCAGTACTTC.

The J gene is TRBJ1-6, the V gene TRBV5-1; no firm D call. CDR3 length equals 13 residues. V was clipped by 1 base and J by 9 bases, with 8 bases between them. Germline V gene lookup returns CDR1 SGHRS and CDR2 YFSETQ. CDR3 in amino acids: CASSLKEGSPLHF. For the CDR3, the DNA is TGCGCCAGCAGCTTGAAGGAGGGTTCACCCCTCCACTTT.

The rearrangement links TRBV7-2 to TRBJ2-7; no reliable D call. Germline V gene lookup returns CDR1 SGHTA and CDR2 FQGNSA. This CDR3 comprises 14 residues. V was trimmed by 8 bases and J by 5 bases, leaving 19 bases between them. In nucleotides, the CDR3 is TGTGCCAGCCGGGCCCTAAGGGCAGGCAACGAGCAGTACTTC. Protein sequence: CASRALRAGNEQYF.

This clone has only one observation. CDR3 sequence (DNA): TGTGCCAGCAGTTACGGGGGGGACAGGGTAGGAGAAAAACTGTTTTTT. Its protein product is CASSYGGDRVGEKLFF. The rearrangement joins TRBV6-5 to TRBJ1-4, with 9 bases matching TRBD1. The CDR3 runs to 16 residues. Germline trimming cut 2 bases from V and 8 bases from J; bases unmatched to any gene: 9. Germline CDR1 and CDR2: MNHEY and SVGAGI.

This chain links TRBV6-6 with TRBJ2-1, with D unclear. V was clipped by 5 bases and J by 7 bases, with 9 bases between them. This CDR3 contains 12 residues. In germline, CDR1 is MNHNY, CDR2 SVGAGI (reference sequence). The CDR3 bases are TGTGCCAGCAGTCCGCTCTTGAATGAGCAGTTCTTC. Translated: CASSPLLNEQFF.

The CDR3 sequence: CASSENTYNEQFF. The CDR3 DNA is TGTGCCAGCAGTGAAAACACCTACAATGAGCAGTTCTTC. J is TRBJ2-1 and V is TRBV2, with D unresolved. Trimming took 2 bases from V and 2 from J, leaving 4 bases between them. Germline V lookup: CDR1 SNHLY, CDR2 FYNNEI. The CDR3 runs 13 residues. Full variable domain (remainder filled in from reference TRBV2 and TRBJ2-1): EPEVTQTPSHQVTQMGQEVILRCVPISNHLYFYWYRQILGQKVEFLVSFYNNEISEKSEIFDDQFSVERPDGSNFTLKIRSTKLEDSAMYFCASSENTYNEQFFGPGTRLTVL.